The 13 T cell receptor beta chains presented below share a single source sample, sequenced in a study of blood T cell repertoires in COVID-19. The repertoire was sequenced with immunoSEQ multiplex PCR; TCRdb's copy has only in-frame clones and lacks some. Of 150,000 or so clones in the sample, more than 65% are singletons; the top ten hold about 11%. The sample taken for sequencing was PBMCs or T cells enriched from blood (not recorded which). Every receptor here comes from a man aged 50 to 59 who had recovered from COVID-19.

CDR3 DNA sequence: TGTGCCAGTGGCGAGGGCGATTCCACAGATACGCAGTATTTT. It translates to CASGEGDSTDTQYF. The chain uses TRBV19 and TRBJ2-3, with D tentatively TRBD2 (5 bases). CDR1 is LNHDA, CDR2 SQIVND, per germline (reference sequence). This CDR3 is 14 amino acids long. The V and J ends lost 8 bases and 2 bases respectively, with 14 bases between them.

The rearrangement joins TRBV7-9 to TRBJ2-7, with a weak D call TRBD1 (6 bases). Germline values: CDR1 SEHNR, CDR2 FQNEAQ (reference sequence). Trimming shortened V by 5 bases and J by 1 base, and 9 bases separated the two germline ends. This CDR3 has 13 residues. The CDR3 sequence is CASSKDRSYEQYF. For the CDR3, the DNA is TGTGCCAGCAGCAAGGACAGATCCTACGAGCAGTACTTC.

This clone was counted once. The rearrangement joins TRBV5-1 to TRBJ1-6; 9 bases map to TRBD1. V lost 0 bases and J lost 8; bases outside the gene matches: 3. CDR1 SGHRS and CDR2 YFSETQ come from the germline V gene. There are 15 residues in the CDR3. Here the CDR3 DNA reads TGCGCCAGCAGCTTGGATGACAGGGGGGATTCACCCCTCCACTTT. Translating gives CASSLDDRGDSPLHF.

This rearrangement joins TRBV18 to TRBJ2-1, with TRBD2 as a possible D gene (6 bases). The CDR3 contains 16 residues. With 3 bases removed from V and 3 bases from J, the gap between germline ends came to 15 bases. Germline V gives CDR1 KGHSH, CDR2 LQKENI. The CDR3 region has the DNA TGTGCCAGCTCACCCCCCTCAGCGGGTGACTACAATGAGCAGTTCTTC. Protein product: CASSPPSAGDYNEQFF.

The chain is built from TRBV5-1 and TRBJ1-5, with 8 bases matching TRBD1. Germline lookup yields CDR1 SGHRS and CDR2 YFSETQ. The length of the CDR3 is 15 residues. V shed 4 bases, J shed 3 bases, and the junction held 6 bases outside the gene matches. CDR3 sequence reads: CASSKTGANNQPQHF. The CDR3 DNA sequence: TGCGCCAGCAGCAAGACAGGGGCGAACAATCAGCCCCAGCATTTT.

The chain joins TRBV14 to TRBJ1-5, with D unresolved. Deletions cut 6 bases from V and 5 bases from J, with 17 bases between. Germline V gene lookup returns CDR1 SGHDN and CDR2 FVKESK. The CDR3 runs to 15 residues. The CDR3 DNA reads TGTGCCAGCAGGATTGGAGGGCAGAACTATCAGCCCCAGCATTTT. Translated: CASRIGGQNYQPQHF.

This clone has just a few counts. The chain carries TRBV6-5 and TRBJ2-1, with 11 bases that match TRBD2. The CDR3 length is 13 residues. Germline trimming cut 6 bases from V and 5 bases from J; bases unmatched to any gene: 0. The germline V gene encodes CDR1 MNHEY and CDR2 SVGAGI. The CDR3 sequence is CASRTSGNNEQFF. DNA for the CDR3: TGTGCCAGCAGGACTAGCGGGAACAATGAGCAGTTCTTC.

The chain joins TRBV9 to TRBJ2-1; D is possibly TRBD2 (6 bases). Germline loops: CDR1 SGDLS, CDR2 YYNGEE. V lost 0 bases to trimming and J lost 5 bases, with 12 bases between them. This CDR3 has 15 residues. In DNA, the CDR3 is TGTGCCAGCAGCGTAGGATGGAGGGGCCACAATGAGCAGTTCTTC. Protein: CASSVGWRGHNEQFF.

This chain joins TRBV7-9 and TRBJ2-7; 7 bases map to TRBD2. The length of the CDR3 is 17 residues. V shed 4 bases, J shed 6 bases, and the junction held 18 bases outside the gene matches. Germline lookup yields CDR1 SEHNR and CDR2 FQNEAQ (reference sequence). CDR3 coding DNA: TGTGCCAGCAGCTCCTCTAGCGGTGGGTTCTTCGGGGGCGAGCAGTACTTC. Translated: CASSSSSGGFFGGEQYF.

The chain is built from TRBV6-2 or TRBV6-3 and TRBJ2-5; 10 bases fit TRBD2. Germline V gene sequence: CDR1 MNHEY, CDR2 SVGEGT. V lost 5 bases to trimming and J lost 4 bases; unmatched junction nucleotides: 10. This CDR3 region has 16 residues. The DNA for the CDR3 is TGTGCCAGCAGTCCACCTCAGCGGGGGGGCAGAGAGACCCAGTACTTC. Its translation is CASSPPQRGGRETQYF.

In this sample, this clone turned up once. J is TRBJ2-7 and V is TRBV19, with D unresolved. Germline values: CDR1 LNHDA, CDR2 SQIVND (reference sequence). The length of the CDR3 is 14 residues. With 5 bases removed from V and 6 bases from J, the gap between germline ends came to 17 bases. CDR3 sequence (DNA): TGTGCCAGTAGTCCTCTAGTTTTAGCCCGCGAGCAGTACTTC. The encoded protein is CASSPLVLAREQYF.

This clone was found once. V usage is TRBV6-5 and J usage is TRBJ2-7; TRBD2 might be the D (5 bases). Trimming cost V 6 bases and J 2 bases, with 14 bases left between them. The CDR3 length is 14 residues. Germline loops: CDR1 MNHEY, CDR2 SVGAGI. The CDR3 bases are TGTGCCAGCAGCTTCGGACTCGAAACCTACGAGCAGTACTTC. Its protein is CASSFGLETYEQYF.

This CDR3 is CASTQEAYEQYF. The CDR3 coding sequence is TGTGCCAGCACCCAGGAGGCCTACGAGCAGTACTTC. The J gene is TRBJ2-7, the V gene TRBV28, with D perhaps TRBD2 (5 bases). The CDR3 length is 12 residues. Per germline, CDR1 MDHEN and CDR2 SYDVKM. V lost 7 bases to trimming and J lost 2 bases, with 9 bases between them.